These 13 T cell receptor beta chains originate from one sample sequenced in a study of identical twins. TCRdb used MiXCR to reprocess the 5' RACE reads, holding one entry per CDR3 protein. The table has 510,000 or so distinct CDR3 sequences, 13% to 15% seen once. The same data also went into a second study, on yellow fever vaccine responses in identical twins.

Input material: CD4+ T cells sorted from blood. The receptors shown here come from a young woman in good health.

This chain connects TRBV6-5 to TRBJ1-4, with D maybe TRBD1 (5 bases). In germline, CDR1 is MNHEY, CDR2 SVGAGI. CDR3 size: 15 residues. V was pared by 4 bases and J by 1 base, with 10 bases between. This CDR3 is CASSSGRLTNEKLFF. CDR3 nucleotide sequence: TGTGCCAGCAGTTCAGGGCGCTTAACTAATGAAAAACTGTTTTTT.

The chain is built from TRBV20-1 and TRBJ1-1; D is undetermined. Germline V gene lookup returns CDR1 DFQATT and CDR2 SNEGSKA (reference sequence). CDR3 length equals 13 residues. V lost 5 bases and J 4 bases, leaving 14 bases between the germline ends. Here the CDR3 DNA reads TGCAGTGCTCCGGGCCGTGTGGGCACTGAAGCTTTCTTT. Protein product: CSAPGRVGTEAFF.

The chain links TRBV5-1 to TRBJ2-1; TRBD2 agrees at 8 bases. This CDR3 contains 17 residues. Germline V CDR1 and CDR2: SGHRS, YFSETQ. Germline trimming cut 4 bases from V and 5 bases from J; bases unmatched to any gene: 14. The CDR3 spells CASSGLFGGREDNEQFF. CDR3 nucleotides: TGCGCCAGCAGCGGGTTATTTGGTGGGCGGGAGGACAATGAGCAGTTCTTC.

The chain couples TRBV6-2 or TRBV6-3 to TRBJ2-1, with 7 bases lining up with TRBD2. CDR1 MNHEY and CDR2 SVGEGT come from the germline V gene. CDR3 size: 15 residues. The V gene end was trimmed by 5 bases and the J gene end by 3 bases; junction bases not matched to a gene: 7. Written as DNA, the CDR3 is TGTGCCAGCAGTCCCGTGGTAGCGGGCTACAATGAGCAGTTCTTC. This translates into CASSPVVAGYNEQFF.

This clonotype was counted a few times. The chain uses TRBV18 and TRBJ1-5; a weak D match, TRBD1 (5 bases). Germline CDR1 KGHSH, CDR2 LQKENI. The CDR3 loop spans 14 amino acids. Trimming pared 4 bases from V and 0 bases from J, leaving 7 bases between. The CDR3 is CASSRRDSNQPQHF. CDR3 bases: TGTGCCAGCTCACGCAGGGATAGCAATCAGCCCCAGCATTTT.

The chain carries TRBV3-1 and TRBJ1-1; D not resolved. This CDR3 has 15 amino acids. Trimming pared 5 bases from V and 0 bases from J, leaving 13 bases between. CDR1 and CDR2 (germline): LGHDT, YNNKEL (reference sequence). The CDR3 DNA is TGTGCCAGCAGCGAAGCCGGCTTGTTGAACACTGAAGCTTTCTTT. Translating gives CASSEAGLLNTEAFF.

This chain uses TRBV29-1 with TRBJ2-7; D is perhaps TRBD2 (5 bases). V lost 4 bases and J 7 bases, leaving 11 bases between the germline ends. The CDR3 length is 11 residues. CDR1 SQVTM and CDR2 ANQGSEA come from the germline V gene. CDR3 residues: CSVGEPGEQYV. The CDR3 DNA sequence: TGCAGCGTTGGTGAACCGGGGGAGCAGTACGTC.

The gene calls are TRBV2 and TRBJ2-7; 9 nucleotides align to TRBD1. The CDR3 is 13 amino acids. CDR1 is SNHLY and CDR2 is FYNNEI in the germline V gene. The junction had 3 bases not matched to a gene; V was cut back by 7 bases and J by 2 bases. The DNA for the CDR3 is TGTGCCAGCATAGACAGGGGGACCTACGAGCAGTACTTC. This encodes CASIDRGTYEQYF. The whole variable domain, remainder taken from reference TRBV2 and TRBJ2-7, is EPEVTQTPSHQVTQMGQEVILRCVPISNHLYFYWYRQILGQKVEFLVSFYNNEISEKSEIFDDQFSVERPDGSNFTLKIRSTKLEDSAMYFCASIDRGTYEQYFGPGTRLTVT.

This clonotype was recorded at least ten times. The genes are TRBV12-3 or TRBV12-4 and TRBJ1-6; D possibly corresponds to TRBD1 (5 bases). V was cut by 5 bases and J by 9 bases, with 14 bases left in between. The CDR3 covers 14 residues. DNA of the CDR3: TGTGCCAGCAGTCCTGGACAAGGACGTTCACCCCTCCACTTT. As protein: CASSPGQGRSPLHF.

This chain uses TRBV4-1 with TRBJ1-2, with D possibly being TRBD1 (5 bases). The germline V gene encodes CDR1 MGHRA and CDR2 YSYEKL. This CDR3 region has 16 residues. Trimming left V 1 base short and J 2 bases short, with 14 bases between. The CDR3 spells CASSQGQGVTNYGYTF. Written as DNA, the CDR3 is TGCGCCAGCAGCCAAGGACAAGGGGTAACCAACTATGGCTACACCTTC.

This chain joins TRBV29-1 and TRBJ1-3; D perhaps matches TRBD1 (5 bases). This CDR3 comprises 12 residues. Germline CDR1 is SQVTM and CDR2 is ANQGSEA. Trimming cost V 4 bases and J 4 bases, with 8 bases left between them. Here the CDR3 reads CSVARDGNTIYF. In DNA form, the CDR3 reads TGCAGCGTTGCCAGGGACGGAAACACCATATATTTT.

This clonotype was counted between two and nine times. This chain joins TRBV20-1 and TRBJ2-5; D perhaps matches TRBD2 (5 bases). The CDR3 covers 16 residues. Germline V gene data show CDR1 as DFQATT and CDR2 as SNEGSKA (reference sequence). Between the trimmed V and J ends, which lost 0 bases and 0 bases, there was a span of 14 bases. The CDR3 loop is CSARESDRGYQETQYF. Written as DNA, the CDR3 is TGCAGTGCTAGAGAATCGGACCGAGGGTACCAAGAGACCCAGTACTTC.

This chain uses TRBV12-3 or TRBV12-4 with TRBJ2-1, with 11 bases fitting TRBD2. The CDR3 covers 17 residues. The junction had 14 bases not matched to a gene; V was cut back by 6 bases and J by 7 bases. DNA of the CDR3: TGTGCCAGCAGCCTTTGGGGTGTGGCTAGCGGGAGGAATGAGCAGTTCTTC. It codes for CASSLWGVASGRNEQFF.